This T cell receptor beta chain appears in the sequencing data of a study of T-cell memory formation after mild COVID-19. Whole-study results and caveats: Day 15 to 85 contractors were CD4/CD8 balanced; later expanders leaned CD4+. The finding that pre-infection memory included some responding clones suggested that cross-reactive memory joined. Proof of SARS-CoV-2 specificity was absent for the second-wave clones that crested on day 37.

This clonotype was seen a few times. Its specificity is unknown. TCR alpha and TCR beta cDNA libraries with sample barcodes and UMIs came from 5'RACE using constant-segment primers. TCRdb independently ran MiXCR on the 5' RACE reads; one entry per CDR3 protein. The top ten hold 24% of the sample, which has some 50,000 distinct CDR3 sequences, 12% seen once. The germline V gene has CDR1 MNHEY and CDR2 SVGEGT. The CDR3 covers 13 residues. The ends were cut back, 6 bases at V and 0 bases at J, with 6 bases in the middle. Input material: PBMCs or a T cell subset sorted from them (not recorded which). The origin of this receptor is a man in his late teens or twenties who had mild COVID-19 (a few samples of this study predate the infection). Cell type and time point are not known. The chain uses TRBV6-2 or TRBV6-3 and TRBJ1-3; no firm D call. The DNA for the CDR3 is TGTGCCAGCAGGCGGAGCTCTGGAAACACCATATATTTT. It encodes CASRRSSGNTIYF.